This T cell receptor (beta chain) was sequenced in a study of PD-L1 blockade in urothelial cancer. The overall study: Each participant's history included 0 to 3 prior chemotherapy regimens. The analyses of blood took place 3 weeks (second dose) and 6 weeks after treatment start. Findings of the study overall: Pretreatment peripheral blood TCR clonality that fell below the median predicted better survival among the patients studied.

Synthetic spike-ins, TCR analog templates, were added into each PCR. Repertoires were generated with immunoSEQ multiplex PCR, while TCRdb's copy carries only in-frame clones and drops some. The data contain more than 45,000 clones, about 82% of them singletons. Points on this clone: Antigen unknown.

The time point here: peripheral blood 6 weeks after treatment start. CDR1 is MDHEN and CDR2 is SYDVKM in the germline V gene. Deletions cut 4 bases from V and 0 bases from J, with 21 bases between. This CDR3 has 18 amino acids. The chain recombines TRBV28 with TRBJ1-2; no firm D call. This specimen consisted of PBMCs, obtained around atezolizumab (anti-PD-L1) treatment. This clonotype was obtained from a man aged 65-85 years with urothelial cancer. CDR3 loop: CASSSLSRAATTNYGYTF. For the CDR3, the DNA is TGTGCCAGCAGTTCACTATCAAGAGCAGCGACTACTAACTATGGCTACACCTTC.